The TCR beta chain under discussion was sequenced for a study of regulatory T cells in long-lasting Graves disease. Overall study results and limits: Persistent cases of Graves' showed reduced TCR diversity relative to newly diagnosed patients. Peripheral blood alone, not thyroid tissue, underwent study.

A word on this clonotype: Its specificity is not known.

Noted time point: newly diagnosed GD, antithyroid drugs for less than 3 months. PBMCs provided the RNA from which the TCR library was made. The CDR3 runs to 17 residues. Trimming took 7 bases from V and 6 from J; bases not matched to a gene: 18. Building of the TCR beta libraries involved iRepertoire HTBI primers and Arm-PCR of CDR3 regions. TCRdb fed the multiplex PCR reads into MiXCR, producing one record per CDR3 protein. The sample includes approximately 470,000 distinct CDR3 sequences, around 15% of them seen just once. A further study also used this sample, focusing on T cells in Graves' hyperthyroidism and ophthalmopathy. Per that paper: Blood also held most thyroid clonotypes expanded beyond 0.001.

The sample in question was peripheral blood mononuclear cells (PBMCs), obtained at new diagnosis, from a patient treated with antithyroid drugs. The chain joins TRBV12-3 or TRBV12-4 to TRBJ2-1; TRBD2 matches at 7 bases. The sequence came from a man in his forties with Graves disease. The CDR3 reads CASKSELGAGESNEQFF. Written as DNA, the CDR3 is TGTGCCAGCAAATCCGAACTTGGGGCGGGAGAGTCCAATGAGCAGTTCTTC.